Each of the 9 T cell receptor beta chains below was sequenced from the same sample in a study of blood T cell repertoires in COVID-19. The repertoire was sequenced with immunoSEQ multiplex PCR; TCRdb's copy has only in-frame clones and lacks some. Seen here are tens of thousands of clones, about 86% observed once, and the top ten hold about a tenth. Sequenced: peripheral blood. All receptors derive from a man older than 75 with COVID-19, enrolled during active disease.

This chain connects TRBV6-5 to TRBJ1-4; 9 bases align to TRBD1. The CDR3 runs 14 residues. CDR1 MNHEY and CDR2 SVGAGI come from the germline V gene. After removal of 9 bases from V and 6 bases from J, the junction contained 8 bases not matched to a gene. This CDR3 reads CASNTRTGDEKLFF. The CDR3 bases are TGTGCCAGTAACACTCGGACAGGGGATGAAAAACTGTTTTTT.

J is TRBJ1-2 and V is TRBV5-1, with 7 bases lining up with TRBD1. Germline CDR1 SGHRS, CDR2 YFSETQ. Germline trimming cut 2 bases from V and 7 bases from J; bases unmatched to any gene: 8. This CDR3 region has 14 residues. The CDR3 nucleotides read TGCGCCAGCAGCTTTATAACAGGGGATGGTGGCTACACCTTC. Translation gives CASSFITGDGGYTF.

V gene TRBV7-7 combines with J gene TRBJ2-1, with 11 bases aligning to TRBD2. The CDR3 spans 16 residues. J gave up 4 bases and V 5 bases, and 7 bases lay outside the gene matches. Germline V gene sequence: CDR1 SSHAT, CDR2 FNYEAQ (reference sequence). The CDR3 DNA reads as TGTGCCAGCAGCGTGGGACTAGCGGTTAAGTACAATGAGCAGTTCTTC. This encodes CASSVGLAVKYNEQFF.

The gene calls are TRBV7-2 and TRBJ2-3; D call uncertain. CDR1 and CDR2 (germline): SGHTA, FQGNSA. The CDR3 loop spans 13 amino acids. Between the trimmed V and J ends, which lost 1 base and 6 bases, there was a span of 8 bases. Here the CDR3 DNA reads TGTGCCAGCAGCTTAGATCCGCGGGATACGCAGTATTTT. The encoded protein is CASSLDPRDTQYF.

Concerning this clone itself: Sequence at one end of the junction differs from germline and may be a read error. The chain recombines TRBV5-4 with TRBJ1-6; D call uncertain. Germline V gives CDR1 SGHNT, CDR2 YYREEE (reference sequence). The CDR3 length is 12 residues. The CDR3 protein is CASSFYDSPLHF. The CDR3 nucleotides read TGTGCCAGCAGCTTCTATGATTCACCCCTCCACTTT.

J is TRBJ1-2 and V is TRBV6-5; no reliable D call. Trimming removed 7 bases from V and 5 bases from J, with 14 bases in between. This CDR3 has 13 amino acids. From germline, CDR1 is MNHEY and CDR2 SVGAGI. The CDR3: CASTTRAEYGYTF. The CDR3 DNA is TGTGCCAGCACGACTCGCGCGGAATATGGCTACACCTTC.

The rearrangement links TRBV6-5 to TRBJ2-7, with 10 bases lining up with TRBD1. CDR3 size: 15 residues. The trim removed 6 bases at V and 3 bases at J, leaving 8 bases unmatched. In germline, CDR1 is MNHEY, CDR2 SVGAGI. The CDR3 nucleotides read TGTGCCAGCAGCAGAACCGGGACAGGGGACTACGAGCAGTACGTC. Encoded protein: CASSRTGTGDYEQYV.

DNA of the CDR3: TGTGCCATCTCGAGGGGGGGCCGGTCCGATGTTCGGACTGAAGCTTTCTTT. Amino acid sequence: CAISRGGRSDVRTEAFF. The chain links TRBV10-3 to TRBJ1-1; the D gene is possibly TRBD1 (6 bases). The CDR3 has 17 amino acids. Germline CDR1 ENHRY, CDR2 SYGVKD. V was trimmed by 8 bases and J by 5 bases, leaving 27 bases between them.

This clone occurred once. The chain carries TRBV19 and TRBJ1-5; 8 positions agree with TRBD1. The CDR3 loop spans 12 amino acids. Germline assignment: CDR1 LNHDA and CDR2 SQIVND (reference sequence). With 6 bases clipped from V and 5 bases from J, the junction kept 0 bases outside the gene matches. The CDR3 sequence is CASRDRDQPQHF. For the CDR3, the DNA is TGTGCCAGTAGGGACAGGGATCAGCCCCAGCATTTT.